One sample yielded the 24 T cell receptor beta chains listed below, sequenced in a study of response to subunit inactivated influenza vaccine. MiXCR was run by TCRdb on the RT-PCR reads, yielding one entry per CDR3 protein. The data show 150,000 to 200,000 distinct CDR3 sequences, with about 12% seen just once and around 32% held by the top ten. The same data also contributed to another study, on T cells expressing NK-cell markers. This second study notes: With UMIs, 5'RACE template switching was used to make TCR beta cDNA.

The specimen was CD8+ T cells sorted from PBMCs, collected about 12 days after vaccination. The source of these receptors is a man aged 45 to 65 who received an inactivated influenza vaccine.

This clonotype occurred a few times. This chain links TRBV12-3 or TRBV12-4 with TRBJ2-1; 9 positions agree with TRBD2. The CDR3 contains 16 residues. V shed 0 bases and J 4 bases; nucleotides not matched to a gene: 4. Here the CDR3 DNA reads TGTGCCAGCAGTTTAGCGACTAGCGGAGCATACAATGAGCAGTTCTTC. Its protein is CASSLATSGAYNEQFF.

This clonotype was seen at least ten times. This rearrangement joins TRBV3-1 to TRBJ2-3, with no clear D. The CDR3 runs 13 residues. V shed 4 bases and J shed 6 bases, with 11 bases lying between them. CDR1 and CDR2 (germline): LGHDT, YNNKEL (reference sequence). CDR3 nucleotides: TGTGCCAGCAGCCCTCCGACGGTGGATACGCAGTATTTT. This gives the protein CASSPPTVDTQYF.

This clonotype was counted only a few times. CDR3 DNA sequence: TGTGCCAGCACGCGTGGGCGAGTCACGCAGTATTTT. Translated, it gives CASTRGRVTQYF. V is TRBV2 and J is TRBJ2-3; D unresolved. CDR3 length: 12 amino acids. V was clipped by 7 bases and J by 9 bases, with 14 bases between them. Germline V gene sequence: CDR1 SNHLY, CDR2 FYNNEI.

There are a few counts of this clonotype. The chain is built from TRBV12-3 or TRBV12-4 and TRBJ2-7; D perhaps matches TRBD1 (5 bases). The CDR3 spans 15 residues. V was clipped by 7 bases and J by 0 bases, with 16 bases between them. The CDR3 DNA is TGTGCCAGCACCCTTAGGACAAGGAGCTCCTACGAGCAGTACTTC. It is translated as CASTLRTRSSYEQYF.

Only a few counts were recorded for this clonotype. This chain uses TRBV20-1 with TRBJ2-7; no clear D gene. This CDR3 spans 16 amino acids. Deletions cut 4 bases from V and 6 bases from J, with 25 bases between. CDR1 and CDR2 from the germline V gene are DFQATT and SNEGSKA (reference sequence). CDR3 sequence reads: CSATPRPSASSSEQYF. The CDR3 DNA follows: TGCAGTGCTACCCCGAGGCCTTCGGCTAGTAGTTCCGAGCAGTACTTC.

This chain uses TRBV6-5 with TRBJ1-5; a possible D gene is TRBD1 (5 bases). There are 13 residues in the CDR3. The germline gives CDR1 MNHEY, CDR2 SVGAGI. V lost 5 bases, J lost 6 bases, and 11 bases lay in between. The CDR3 spells CASSTGGSQPQHF. Written as DNA, the CDR3 is TGTGCCAGCAGTACGGGGGGAAGTCAGCCCCAGCATTTT.

There are a few counts of this clonotype. The rearrangement joins TRBV18 to TRBJ1-1; D unclear. Germline-derived CDR1 and CDR2 are KGHSH and LQKENI. The CDR3 length is 13 residues. Trimming removed 3 bases from V and 3 bases from J, with 8 bases in between. CDR3 sequence reads: CASSPNPYTEAFF. CDR3 sequence (DNA): TGTGCCAGCTCACCCAACCCCTACACTGAAGCTTTCTTT.

This clonotype was picked up a small number of times. This chain links TRBV7-9 with TRBJ2-1; no clear D gene. V lost 1 base and J lost 5, with 9 bases in between. Germline lookup yields CDR1 SEHNR and CDR2 FQNEAQ (reference sequence). This CDR3 is built from 14 residues. In DNA form, the CDR3 reads TGTGCCAGCAGCTTAGGGACCCCCGACAATGAGCAGTTCTTC. It yields the protein CASSLGTPDNEQFF.

This clonotype was observed a handful of times. The V call is TRBV5-1, the J call TRBJ2-3; D ambiguous. Trimming pared 1 base from V and 6 bases from J, leaving 6 bases between. Germline V lookup: CDR1 SGHRS, CDR2 YFSETQ. This CDR3 comprises 12 residues. DNA of the CDR3: TGCGCCAGCAGCTTGACCAGTGATACGCAGTATTTT. Its protein product is CASSLTSDTQYF.

The V and J genes are TRBV15 and TRBJ2-6; the D is unclear. The CDR3 has 16 residues. Germline CDR1 LNHNV, CDR2 YYDKDF (reference sequence). V was pared by 0 bases and J by 0 bases, with 6 bases between. CDR3 in DNA: TGTGCCACCAGCAGAGATTCACTCTCTGGGGCCAACGTCCTGACTTTC. Protein sequence: CATSRDSLSGANVLTF.

The sample holds a few counts of this clonotype. V and J are TRBV24-1 and TRBJ2-3, with 13 nucleotides matching TRBD2. Trimming at V came to 3 bases and at J to 4 bases, leaving 3 bases not matched to a gene. The CDR3 covers 16 residues. CDR1 is KGHDR and CDR2 is SFDVKD in the germline V gene. The CDR3 region is CATSDLGTSGADTQYF. As DNA, the CDR3 is TGTGCCACCAGTGATCTCGGGACTAGCGGGGCAGATACGCAGTATTTT.

The chain recombines TRBV6-5 with TRBJ1-1; no definite D call. Trimming removed 2 bases from V and 5 bases from J, with 15 bases in between. The CDR3 consists of 15 residues. Germline lookup yields CDR1 MNHEY and CDR2 SVGAGI. CDR3 bases: TGTGCCAGCAGTTACGGTGGCCCGGAAAGGACTGAAGCTTTCTTT. Translated, it gives CASSYGGPERTEAFF.

This clonotype occurred many times. The V and J genes are TRBV4-3 and TRBJ1-4, with D hard to call. The V gene's germline CDR1 is LGHNA and CDR2 YSLEER. The germline V and J ends were trimmed by 0 bases and 2 bases, with 10 bases remaining between them. The CDR3 has 16 amino acids. Here the CDR3 DNA reads TGCGCCAGCAGCCAAGAGATTTCCCAGACTAATGAAAAACTGTTTTTT. This encodes CASSQEISQTNEKLFF.

This chain joins TRBV7-2 and TRBJ2-3, with 11 bases identical to TRBD2. The V and J ends lost 5 bases and 10 bases, in that order; junction bases with no gene match: 8. Per the germline V gene, CDR1 is SGHTA and CDR2 is FQGNSA. The CDR3 extends over 14 amino acids. The CDR3 nucleotides read TGTGCCAGCAGCAATAGCGGGGGGGCCTCGGCGCAGTATTTT. Translating gives CASSNSGGASAQYF.

The CDR3 is CSARDLFSTSTSLPYNEQFF. The CDR3 DNA reads TGCAGTGCTAGAGATCTGTTTTCTACGTCGACTAGTCTTCCCTACAATGAGCAGTTCTTC. The chain is built from TRBV20-1 and TRBJ2-1; maybe TRBD2 (6 bases). V was shortened by 0 bases and J by 2 bases, with 26 bases between the two germline ends. This CDR3 region has 20 residues. Germline V gene sequence: CDR1 DFQATT, CDR2 SNEGSKA (reference sequence).

This clonotype appeared a few times. The rearrangement uses TRBV7-2 and TRBJ2-1, with D possibly called TRBD1 or TRBD2 (6 bases each). Germline V gene data show CDR1 as SGHTA and CDR2 as FQGNSA. The V and J ends lost 5 bases and 8 bases respectively, with 10 bases between them. The CDR3 has 12 amino acids. CDR3 in amino acids: CASSPRGHEQFF. The CDR3 coding sequence is TGTGCCAGCAGCCCCCGGGGGCATGAGCAGTTCTTC.

This clonotype turned up a few times. The chain carries TRBV2 and TRBJ2-7; D remains unclear. Germline V gene sequence: CDR1 SNHLY, CDR2 FYNNEI. The CDR3 totals 12 residues. V lost 6 bases to trimming and J lost 4 bases, with 10 bases between them. The chain's CDR3 is CASRRHWYEQYF. Written as DNA, the CDR3 is TGTGCCAGCAGGCGTCACTGGTACGAGCAGTACTTC.

This clonotype showed up just a few times. The chain uses TRBV9 and TRBJ2-3, with TRBD1 matching 8 bases. V was pared by 3 bases and J by 2 bases, with 5 bases of the junction left unmatched. The germline CDR1 and CDR2 sequences are SGDLS and YYNGEE. The CDR3 is made up of 15 amino acids. CDR3 protein: CASSARDRYTDTQYF. The CDR3 coding sequence is TGTGCCAGCAGCGCCCGGGACAGGTACACAGATACGCAGTATTTT.

The sample holds one count of this clonotype. The chain joins TRBV28 to TRBJ2-1; 10 bases match TRBD1. The germline V gene encodes CDR1 MDHEN and CDR2 SYDVKM. V shed 8 bases and J 6 bases; nucleotides not matched to a gene: 10. The CDR3 is made up of 15 amino acids. CDR3 DNA: TGTGCCAGCGGGGACCCCGGGACAGGGGTCAATGAGCAGTTCTTC. Amino acids: CASGDPGTGVNEQFF.

This clonotype was detected a few times. The V call is TRBV9, the J call TRBJ2-1, with 7 bases lining up with TRBD2. The CDR3 runs 17 residues. After removal of 0 bases from V and 5 bases from J, the junction contained 11 bases not matched to a gene. CDR1 and CDR2 (germline): SGDLS, YYNGEE. The CDR3: CASSVVVGGGENNEQFF. The CDR3 DNA reads as TGTGCCAGCAGCGTAGTAGTTGGGGGGGGAGAGAACAATGAGCAGTTCTTC. Full variable domain (remainder filled in from reference TRBV9 and TRBJ2-1): DSGVTQTPKHLITATGQRVTLRCSPRSGDLSVYWYQQSLDQGLQFLIQYYNGEERAKGNILERFSAQQFPDLHSELNLSSLELGDSALYFCASSVVVGGGENNEQFFGPGTRLTVL.

The V call is TRBV7-9, the J call TRBJ2-3; D perhaps matches TRBD1 (5 bases). V lost 3 bases and J 2 bases, leaving 15 bases between the germline ends. The CDR3 covers 16 residues. Germline V gives CDR1 SEHNR, CDR2 FQNEAQ (reference sequence). Here the CDR3 reads CASSFLDKGPTDTQYF. The CDR3 DNA reads TGTGCCAGCAGCTTTCTGGACAAGGGGCCCACAGATACGCAGTATTTT.

This clonotype was picked up a small number of times. The chain has TRBV20-1 and TRBJ2-5; D tentatively fits TRBD1 or TRBD2 (5 bases each). Trimming removed 6 bases from V and 5 bases from J, with 16 bases in between. The CDR3 loop spans 13 amino acids. CDR1 and CDR2 (germline): DFQATT, SNEGSKA (reference sequence). The CDR3 region has the DNA TGCAGTGCCCGCCTCGGGGCAGTGGAGACCCAGTACTTC. Protein product: CSARLGAVETQYF.

The rearrangement joins TRBV7-8 to TRBJ2-7; D is possibly TRBD1 or TRBD2 (5 bases each). The CDR3 consists of 15 residues. The germline V gene has CDR1 SGHVS and CDR2 FQNEAQ. Trimming took off 2 bases at V and 4 bases at J, with 15 bases between the two ends. The CDR3 DNA sequence: TGTGCCAGCAGCTTAATCAGGGAGTTGGGGTACGAGCAGTACTTC. It encodes CASSLIRELGYEQYF.

This clonotype was recorded a few times. The chain uses TRBV20-1 and TRBJ2-7, with 12 bases matching TRBD2. Germline V lookup: CDR1 DFQATT, CDR2 SNEGSKA (reference sequence). CDR3 size: 14 residues. V trimming: 5 bases; J trimming: 2 bases; junction bases outside the gene matches: 4. The CDR3 region has the DNA TGCAGTGCTTACCGACTAGCGGGAGCCTACGAGCAGTACTTC. This sequence encodes CSAYRLAGAYEQYF.